This T cell receptor (beta chain) stems from a study of T cells in Graves' hyperthyroidism and ophthalmopathy. In this sample, this clonotype turned up many times. Trimming removed 5 bases at V and 4 bases at J, with 8 bases between. Germline CDR1 reads SGHAT; CDR2 reads FQNNGV. The length of the CDR3 is 12 residues. Ophthalmopathy cases met thresholds of Clinical Activity Score at least 3, NOSPECS grade at least 4 and duration under 3 months. TCR beta CDR3 region amplification was performed from RNA transcripts. Researchers ran a first-round RT-PCR on the TCR CDR3 using the HTBI primer set. TCRdb itself ran the multiplex PCR reads through MiXCR, one entry per CDR3 protein. Of fewer than 450,000 distinct CDR3 sequences in the sample, approximately 18% were seen once.

Sample: blood. This sequence joins TRBV11-2 and TRBJ1-2, with D unresolved. The receptor was isolated from a man aged 18 to 29 with Graves' ophthalmopathy. CDR3 sequence: CASSPDTYGYTF. The CDR3, as DNA: TGTGCCAGCAGCCCCGACACCTATGGCTACACCTTC.